Ten or more counts support the clone carrying this T cell receptor (beta chain). Its cognate antigen is unknown. The data derive from a study of CD8+CD57+ T cells in acquired aplastic anemia. The V end lost 4 bases, the J end lost 7 bases, and 6 bases lay between the germline ends. The CDR3 totals 11 residues. The V gene's germline CDR1 is SGHKS and CDR2 YYEKEE (reference sequence). Patients who underwent sequencing had shown CD8+CD57+ cell expansion by flow cytometry. By the time of blood sampling, patients had still received no therapy. General study points: Patients had under 30 CD8+ CDR3 sequences in common with controls (the shared set).

Using genomic DNA as the template, TCR beta VDJ and CDR3 profiling was carried out. TCRdb re-called the reads through MiXCR, storing one row per CDR3 protein. The sample has around 200,000 distinct CDR3 sequences, 45% to 60% seen once. The clonotype was recovered from a human donor with aplastic anemia. The chain couples TRBV5-5 to TRBJ2-1; D gene uncertain. The source material was sorted CD4+, CD8+, or CD8+CD57+ T cells (not recorded which) from PBMCs. The DNA of the CDR3 is TGTGCCAGCAGCCCCCGTAATGAGCAGTTCTTC. Translation gives CASSPRNEQFF.